This T cell receptor beta chain was observed in a study of T cell responses to AZD1222 COVID-19 vaccine. Regarding the study as a whole: Spike-specific TCR breadth and depth were elevated following two AZD1222 doses. Reports say nearly half of spike-specific TCRs go after unmutated variant regions. White British donors predominated, females outnumbered males, and clonal diversity was possibly underestimated.

Turning to this clone: Its specificity is unknown.

This CDR3 region has 15 residues. Germline loops: CDR1 SGHTA, CDR2 FQGNSA. V lost 5 bases, J lost 3 bases, and 7 bases stayed unmatched. Generated by immunoSEQ multiplex PCR, the TCRdb table keeps only in-frame clones and is missing some. The table records 150,000 to 200,000 clones, 80% to 90% of them present only once. This TCR was sampled from an adult who received the MenACWY meningococcal vaccine as a control. The specimen comprised peripheral blood, sampled 28 days after the second dose of the MenACWY control vaccine. The chain recombines TRBV7-2 with TRBJ1-1; 9 nucleotides line up with TRBD1. This CDR3 reads CASSGQGRSDTEAFF. In nucleotides, the CDR3 is TGTGCCAGCAGCGGACAGGGGAGGTCCGACACTGAAGCTTTCTTT.